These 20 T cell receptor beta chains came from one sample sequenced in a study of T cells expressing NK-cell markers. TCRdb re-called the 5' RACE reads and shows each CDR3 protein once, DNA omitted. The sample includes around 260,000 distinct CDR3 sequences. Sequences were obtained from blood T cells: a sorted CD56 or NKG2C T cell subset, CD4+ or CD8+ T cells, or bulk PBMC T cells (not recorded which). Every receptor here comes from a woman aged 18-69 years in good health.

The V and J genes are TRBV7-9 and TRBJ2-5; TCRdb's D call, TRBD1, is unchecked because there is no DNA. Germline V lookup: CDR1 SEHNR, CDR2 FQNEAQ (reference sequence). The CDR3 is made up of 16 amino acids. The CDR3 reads CASSVRGTGGQETQYF. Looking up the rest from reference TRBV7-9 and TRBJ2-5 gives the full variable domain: DTGVSQNPRHKITKRGQNVTFRCDPISEHNRLYWYRQTLGQGPEFLTYFQNEAQLEKSRLLSDRFSAERPKGSFSTLEIQRTEQGDSAMYLCASSVRGTGGQETQYFGPGTRLLVL.

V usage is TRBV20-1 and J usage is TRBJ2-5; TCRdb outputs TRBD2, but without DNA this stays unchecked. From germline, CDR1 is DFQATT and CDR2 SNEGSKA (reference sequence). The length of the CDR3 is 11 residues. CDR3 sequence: CSASSGETQYF.

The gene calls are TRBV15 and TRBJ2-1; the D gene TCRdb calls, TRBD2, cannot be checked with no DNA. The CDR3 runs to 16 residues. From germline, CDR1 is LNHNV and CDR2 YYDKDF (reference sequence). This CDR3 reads CATSRSYIAGGPEQFF.

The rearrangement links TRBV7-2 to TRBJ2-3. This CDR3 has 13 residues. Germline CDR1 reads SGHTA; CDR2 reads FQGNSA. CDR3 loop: CASSYRRGDTQYF.

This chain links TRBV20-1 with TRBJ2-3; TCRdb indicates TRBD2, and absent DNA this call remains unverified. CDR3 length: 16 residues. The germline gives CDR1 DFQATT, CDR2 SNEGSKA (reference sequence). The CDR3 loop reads CSAREPGLEVPDTQYF.

The CDR3 is CSAPQGSLDYNEQFF. The rearrangement joins TRBV20-1 to TRBJ2-1; the D call of TRBD1 rests on TCRdb alone, since no DNA is present to check it. Germline values: CDR1 DFQATT, CDR2 SNEGSKA (reference sequence). The length of the CDR3 is 15 residues.

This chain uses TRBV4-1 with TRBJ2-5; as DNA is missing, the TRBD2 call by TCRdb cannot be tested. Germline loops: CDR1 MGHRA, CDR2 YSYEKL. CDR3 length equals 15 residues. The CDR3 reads CASSPASGGKETQYF.

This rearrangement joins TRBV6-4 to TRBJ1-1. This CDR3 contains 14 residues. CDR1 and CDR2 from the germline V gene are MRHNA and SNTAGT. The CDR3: CASSDFGVYTEAFF.

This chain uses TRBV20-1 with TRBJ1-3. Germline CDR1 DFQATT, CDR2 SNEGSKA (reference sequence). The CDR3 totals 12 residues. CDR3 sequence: CSARADQNTIYF.

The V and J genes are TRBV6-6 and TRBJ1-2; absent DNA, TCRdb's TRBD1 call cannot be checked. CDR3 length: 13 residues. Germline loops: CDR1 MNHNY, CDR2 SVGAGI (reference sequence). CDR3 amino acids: CASSYDRVEGYTF.

This chain's CDR3 is CASSLAASNYKHTF. The V call is TRBV7-2, the J call TRBJ1-2. Germline loops: CDR1 SGHTA, CDR2 FQGNSA. The CDR3 is 14 residues long.

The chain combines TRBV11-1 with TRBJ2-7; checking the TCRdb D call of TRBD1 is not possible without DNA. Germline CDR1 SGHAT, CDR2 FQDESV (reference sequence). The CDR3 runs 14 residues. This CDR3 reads CASSLTGQTYEQYF.

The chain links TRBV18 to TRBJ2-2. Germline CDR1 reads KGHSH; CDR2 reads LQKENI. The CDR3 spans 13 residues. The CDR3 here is CASSPPNTGELFF.

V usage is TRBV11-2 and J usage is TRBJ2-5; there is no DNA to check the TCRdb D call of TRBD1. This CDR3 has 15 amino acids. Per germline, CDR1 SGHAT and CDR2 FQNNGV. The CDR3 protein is CASSYQGGGRATQYF.

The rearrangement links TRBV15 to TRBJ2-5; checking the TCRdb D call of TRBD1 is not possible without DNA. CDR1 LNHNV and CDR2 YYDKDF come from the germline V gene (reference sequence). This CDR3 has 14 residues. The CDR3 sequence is CATSRDRGQETQYF.

The CDR3 sequence is CASSQGAGYYGYTF. This rearrangement joins TRBV6-1 to TRBJ1-2; TCRdb names TRBD1, which stays unverified in the absence of DNA. There are 14 residues in the CDR3. Germline V gene lookup returns CDR1 MNHNS and CDR2 SASEGT.

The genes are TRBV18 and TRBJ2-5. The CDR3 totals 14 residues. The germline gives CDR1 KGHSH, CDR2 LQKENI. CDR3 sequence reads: CASSPLQGRETQYF.

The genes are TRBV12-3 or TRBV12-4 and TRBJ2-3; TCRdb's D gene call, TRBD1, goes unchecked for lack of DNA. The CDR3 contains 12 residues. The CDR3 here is CASRDNTDTQYF.

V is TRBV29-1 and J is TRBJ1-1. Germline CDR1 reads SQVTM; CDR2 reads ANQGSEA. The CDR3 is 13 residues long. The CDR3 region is CSVGSRLNTEAFF.

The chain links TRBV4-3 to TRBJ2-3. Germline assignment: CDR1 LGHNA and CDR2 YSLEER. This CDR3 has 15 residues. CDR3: CASSPRGLSTDTQYF.